One sample yielded the 14 T cell receptor beta chains listed below, sequenced in a study of blood T cells in healthy people across ages. The second PCR ran roughly 6 to 11 cycles with a sample-barcoded 5' primer and J-beta primers. Via MiXCR, TCRdb re-called the 5' RACE reads, giving one row per CDR3 protein. The sample lists around 650,000 distinct CDR3 sequences, 40% to 50% occurring once. Material for sequencing was blood. These receptor sequences come from a man older than 75 in good health.

This clonotype was found many times. The chain is built from TRBV29-1 and TRBJ2-7, with a possible D match to TRBD2 (6 bases). Germline V gives CDR1 SQVTM, CDR2 ANQGSEA. V was trimmed by 6 bases and J by 3 bases, leaving 15 bases between them. The CDR3 is 13 residues long. CDR3 sequence: CSVRGSGRYEQYF. Here the CDR3 DNA reads TGCAGCGTCCGAGGGAGCGGGCGCTACGAGCAGTACTTC.

In its sample, this clonotype was seen a few times. V and J are TRBV5-1 and TRBJ2-2; 8 positions agree with TRBD2. Unmatched junction bases numbered 5, after V lost 5 bases and J lost 5 bases. Germline loops: CDR1 SGHRS, CDR2 YFSETQ. The CDR3 spans 14 residues. In DNA, the CDR3 is TGCGCCAGCAGACGGCGGGAGGTGACCGGGGAGCTGTTTTTT. Amino acid sequence: CASRRREVTGELFF.

A note on this clonotype: An end of the junction does not agree with germline; a read error may underlie this. The V call is TRBV15, the J call TRBJ2-7; tentatively, D is TRBD1 (6 bases). CDR1 is LNHNV, CDR2 YYDKDF, per germline (reference sequence). CDR3 length: 16 amino acids. The chain's CDR3 is CAASSVTAGTSYEQYF. CDR3 coding DNA: TGTGCCGCCAGCAGCGTCACTGCCGGGACATCCTACGAGCAGTACTTC.

J is TRBJ2-6 and V is TRBV7-2; D could derive from TRBD1 or TRBD2 (6 bases each). CDR1 is SGHTA and CDR2 is FQGNSA in the germline V gene. The CDR3 has 18 amino acids. V dropped 0 bases and J dropped 0 bases, with 12 bases sitting between them. For the CDR3, the DNA is TGTGCCAGCAGCTTAGCGGGGGGCTTTAACTCTGGGGCCAACGTCCTGACTTTC. Translated: CASSLAGGFNSGANVLTF.

This clonotype has just a few counts. The CDR3 is CASGLGAAEQFF. The CDR3, as DNA: TGTGCTAGTGGTTTAGGAGCGGCTGAGCAGTTCTTC. The chain recombines TRBV12-5 with TRBJ2-1; D is perhaps TRBD2 (5 bases). Trimming shortened V by 3 bases and J by 9 bases, and 9 bases separated the two germline ends. The CDR3 runs to 12 residues. Germline V gene lookup returns CDR1 LGHNT and CDR2 FRNRAP.

This clonotype was detected only once. The CDR3 DNA sequence: TGCAGTACCTTGGGGGAAGAGACCCAGTACTTC. Amino acids: CSTLGEETQYF. V is TRBV20-1 and J is TRBJ2-5, with D tentatively TRBD1 or TRBD2 (5 bases each). CDR3 length: 11 amino acids. Germline loops: CDR1 DFQATT, CDR2 SNEGSKA (reference sequence). V lost 8 bases and J 3 bases, leaving 10 bases between the germline ends.

This chain links TRBV6-5 with TRBJ2-5; no firm D call. Germline lookup yields CDR1 MNHEY and CDR2 SVGAGI. Between the trimmed V and J ends, which lost 0 bases and 0 bases, there was a span of 5 bases. The CDR3 is 14 residues long. This chain's CDR3 is CASSYSGYQETQYF. In DNA, the CDR3 is TGTGCCAGCAGTTACTCGGGCTACCAAGAGACCCAGTACTTC.

The genes are TRBV4-2 and TRBJ1-2, with D unclear. Germline loops: CDR1 LGHNA, CDR2 YNFKEQ. With 1 base removed from V and 7 bases from J, the gap between germline ends came to 13 bases. There are 14 residues in the CDR3. This CDR3 reads CASSQVGGVTGYTF. The DNA for the CDR3 is TGTGCCAGCAGCCAAGTGGGCGGGGTAACTGGCTACACCTTC.

Only a few counts were recorded for this clonotype. The rearrangement uses TRBV19 and TRBJ1-6; D unresolved. Looked up from germline, CDR1 is LNHDA and CDR2 is SQIVND (reference sequence). The ends were cut back, 3 bases at V and 2 bases at J, with 17 bases in the middle. CDR3 length equals 18 residues. CDR3 sequence (DNA): TGTGCCAGTAGTATGGAACCGGATAATGGCGCCTATAATTCACCCCTCCACTTT. Amino acids: CASSMEPDNGAYNSPLHF.

This chain links TRBV9 with TRBJ2-5; 8 bases agree with TRBD2. With V trimmed by 3 bases and J by 1 base, 8 bases remained unmatched. The CDR3 runs to 16 residues. In germline, CDR1 is SGDLS, CDR2 YYNGEE. As DNA, the CDR3 is TGTGCCAGCAGCGGCCGTTTAGCGGGGATCCAAGAGACCCAGTACTTC. It is translated as CASSGRLAGIQETQYF.

V gene TRBV15 combines with J gene TRBJ2-3; the D gene is possibly TRBD1 (5 bases). There are 15 residues in the CDR3. V shed 0 bases and J shed 3 bases, with 10 bases lying between them. Germline-derived CDR1 and CDR2 are LNHNV and YYDKDF (reference sequence). As DNA, the CDR3 is TGTGCCACCAGCAGAGATCGGCGGACAACAGATACGCAGTATTTT. It specifies CATSRDRRTTDTQYF.

This clonotype has at least ten counts. The CDR3 sequence is CASSTLLGSLGETQYF. The CDR3 coding sequence is TGTGCCAGCAGTACGCTATTGGGCTCGCTGGGGGAGACCCAGTACTTC. This sequence joins TRBV28 and TRBJ2-5; D gene ambiguous. The CDR3 runs to 16 residues. The germline CDR1 and CDR2 sequences are MDHEN and SYDVKM. V was shortened by 5 bases and J by 5 bases, with 21 bases between the two germline ends.

Worth noting for this clonotype: With a much larger clone just one base away, this may be a read error. The chain has TRBV28 and TRBJ2-3; 9 nucleotides match TRBD1. Germline CDR1 MDHEN, CDR2 SYDVKM. The CDR3 spans 15 residues. Here the CDR3 DNA reads TGTGCCAGCAGATCACAGGGGGCGGACGCAGATGCGCAGTATTTT. Amino acids: CASRSQGADADAQYF.

This clonotype has a handful of counts. This rearrangement joins TRBV20-1 to TRBJ1-2, with D unresolved. Germline V gene lookup returns CDR1 DFQATT and CDR2 SNEGSKA (reference sequence). Between the trimmed V and J ends, which lost 1 base and 4 bases, there was a span of 16 bases. CDR3 length equals 15 residues. Written as DNA, the CDR3 is TGCAGTGCTAGAGGTCGAGAGGAGAAGTTCTATGGCTACACCTTC. Translated: CSARGREEKFYGYTF.